Sequencing of this T cell receptor (beta chain) was carried out in a study of T-cell reconstitution after alpha-beta-depleted transplantation in children. Germline V gene lookup returns CDR1 SGHTA and CDR2 FQGNSA. V shed 4 bases, J shed 3 bases, and the junction held 4 bases outside the gene matches. The CDR3 runs 15 residues. During its preparation, the TCRbeta library received unique molecular identifiers. Using its own MiXCR run on the PCR reads, TCRdb lists one record per CDR3 protein. Of 490,000 or so distinct CDR3 sequences in the sample, under 15% were seen once. Here the sequenced sample was PBMCs from the stem cell graft donor, taken from the stem cell graft. This TCR came from a human donor who donated a stem cell graft to a child with combined immunodeficiency. V usage is TRBV7-2 and J usage is TRBJ2-7, with TRBD2 matching over 12 bases. CDR3 sequence: CASSSGLAGFYEQYF. The CDR3 nucleotides read TGTGCCAGCAGCTCGGGACTAGCGGGTTTCTACGAGCAGTACTTC.